This T cell receptor (beta chain) comes out of a study of T-cell reconstitution after alpha-beta-depleted transplantation in children. Study-level results: Expanded graft clones numbering several hundred reportedly gave rise to alpha-beta T cells about two months after transplant.

The CDR3 spans 14 residues. CDR1 and CDR2 (germline): MGHRA, YSYEKL. The V end was cut by 0 bases, the J end by 2 bases, with 7 bases between. The table lists this clonotype with many counts. What it binds is not known. Preparation of the TCRbeta library used unique molecular identifiers. TCRdb used MiXCR to reprocess the PCR reads, holding one entry per CDR3 protein. This table holds about 110,000 distinct CDR3 sequences, about 6% found once. Material: PBMCs, mostly from graft donor cells, obtained 360 days after TCRalphabeta/CD19-depleted stem cell transplant. The rearrangement uses TRBV4-1 and TRBJ2-5; D is uncertain. The source of this sequence is a male patient aged 2 to 9 who had a stem cell transplant for acute lymphoblastic leukemia, so the T cells may come from the graft donor. CDR3 amino acids: CASSQEWQQETQYF. DNA of the CDR3: TGCGCCAGCAGCCAAGAATGGCAGCAAGAGACCCAGTACTTC.